The 13 T cell receptor beta chains in this list originate from one sample, sequenced in a study of blood T cell repertoires in COVID-19. Generated by immunoSEQ multiplex PCR, the TCRdb table keeps only in-frame clones and is missing some. The sample has approximately 200,000 clones, around 80% seen once. The specimen was peripheral blood. Source of these receptors: a woman in her forties or fifties with acute or convalescent COVID-19.

CDR3 residues: CARQGAGNTIYF. CDR3 bases: TGTGCCCGACAGGGAGCCGGGAACACCATATATTTT. This chain links TRBV30 with TRBJ1-3; 7 bases agree with TRBD1. CDR3 size: 12 residues. Germline assignment: CDR1 GTSNPN and CDR2 SVGIG (reference sequence). V was clipped by 8 bases and J by 7 bases; unmatched bases: 8.

This clone is a singleton in its sample. V usage is TRBV28 and J usage is TRBJ1-2; 8 bases align to TRBD1. The CDR3 extends over 15 amino acids. CDR1 is MDHEN and CDR2 is SYDVKM in the germline V gene. The J segment lost 0 bases and the V segment lost 7 bases, leaving 7 bases of the junction unmatched. The CDR3 region is CASNLQGVANYGYTF. For the CDR3, the DNA is TGTGCCAGCAACCTACAGGGGGTGGCTAACTATGGCTACACCTTC.

J is TRBJ2-1 and V is TRBV7-2; tentative D call: TRBD2 (5 bases). The ends were cut back, 3 bases at V and 2 bases at J, with 8 bases in the middle. The CDR3 consists of 14 residues. CDR1 is SGHTA, CDR2 FQGNSA, per germline. The CDR3 reads CASSFPGTYNEQFF. Here the CDR3 DNA reads TGTGCCAGCAGCTTCCCCGGGACCTACAATGAGCAGTTCTTC.

This chain connects TRBV18 to TRBJ2-1; D ambiguous. CDR3 length: 15 residues. The V and J ends lost 3 bases and 3 bases respectively, with 12 bases between them. In germline, CDR1 is KGHSH, CDR2 LQKENI. The CDR3 region is CASSPSDSVYNEQFF. The CDR3 DNA follows: TGTGCCAGCTCACCGTCCGATTCAGTCTACAATGAGCAGTTCTTC.

CDR3 in amino acids: CAWTRQGLNEKLFF. The CDR3 DNA follows: TGTGCCTGGACTAGACAGGGACTTAATGAAAAACTGTTTTTT. The chain is built from TRBV30 and TRBJ1-4; 7 nucleotides align to TRBD1. The junction had 6 bases not matched to a gene; V was cut back by 4 bases and J by 4 bases. This CDR3 region has 14 residues. Germline CDR1 and CDR2: GTSNPN and SVGIG (reference sequence).

The count of this clone is one. The chain links TRBV14 to TRBJ2-7; the D gene is possibly TRBD1 (5 bases). The CDR3 runs 16 residues. Germline V CDR1 and CDR2: SGHDN, FVKESK. Trimming pared 1 base from V and 3 bases from J, leaving 16 bases between. CDR3 residues: CASSQVWGQDGYEQYF. The DNA for the CDR3 is TGTGCCAGCAGCCAAGTTTGGGGCCAGGATGGCTACGAGCAGTACTTC. Supplemented by reference TRBV14 and TRBJ2-7, the full variable domain reads EAGVTQFPSHSVIEKGQTVTLRCDPISGHDNLYWYRRVMGKEIKFLLHFVKESKQDESGMPNNRFLAERTGGTYSTLKVQPAELEDSGVYFCASSQVWGQDGYEQYFGPGTRLTVT.

This clone showed up just once. The chain links TRBV29-1 to TRBJ2-3; 7 bases match TRBD2. Germline V CDR1 and CDR2: SQVTM, ANQGSEA. V was pared by 0 bases and J by 1 base, with 4 bases of the junction left unmatched. The CDR3 runs to 15 residues. The CDR3 is CSVEDWAGGTDTQYF. The CDR3 bases are TGCAGCGTTGAAGACTGGGCGGGGGGCACAGATACGCAGTATTTT.

This clone was seen a few times. V usage is TRBV24-1 and J usage is TRBJ1-2, with D possibly matching TRBD1 (5 bases). The CDR3 extends over 14 amino acids. V lost 4 bases, J lost 6 bases, and 14 bases lay in between. The germline gives CDR1 KGHDR, CDR2 SFDVKD. CDR3 sequence: CATSDRHDSHGYTF. In DNA form, the CDR3 reads TGTGCCACCAGTGACCGCCATGACAGCCATGGCTACACCTTC.

The chain joins TRBV11-2 to TRBJ1-3; TRBD1 agrees at 8 bases. Germline CDR1 reads SGHAT; CDR2 reads FQNNGV. This CDR3 comprises 15 residues. J lost 7 bases, V lost 5 bases, and 10 bases had no gene match. CDR3 sequence reads: CASSPRTGRGNTIYF. The DNA of the CDR3 is TGTGCCAGCAGCCCCCGGACAGGGAGGGGGAACACCATATATTTT.

This chain connects TRBV2 to TRBJ2-3; D remains ambiguous. This CDR3 region has 14 residues. Trimming left V 4 bases short and J 2 bases short, with 10 bases between. Germline lookup yields CDR1 SNHLY and CDR2 FYNNEI. This CDR3 reads CASSVRQITDTQYF. The CDR3 DNA sequence: TGTGCCAGCAGTGTGAGGCAAATCACAGATACGCAGTATTTT.

This chain joins TRBV28 and TRBJ2-5; 10 bases agree with TRBD1. CDR1 is MDHEN and CDR2 is SYDVKM in the germline V gene. Trimming at V came to 2 bases and at J to 6 bases, leaving 6 bases not matched to a gene. The CDR3 is 15 residues long. CDR3 sequence: CASSLGTGVAKTQYF. The CDR3 bases are TGTGCCAGCAGTTTAGGGACAGGGGTTGCGAAGACCCAGTACTTC. Complete variable domain (other parts from reference TRBV28 and TRBJ2-5): DVKVTQSSRYLVKRTGEKVFLECVQDMDHENMFWYRQDPGLGLRLIYFSYDVKMKEKGDIPEGYSVSREKKERFSLILESASTNQTSMYLCASSLGTGVAKTQYFGPGTRLLVL.

The J gene is TRBJ2-2, the V gene TRBV10-3; TRBD2 matches at 8 bases. The junction had 11 bases not matched to a gene; V was cut back by 5 bases and J by 0 bases. This CDR3 has 18 residues. Per the germline V gene, CDR1 is ENHRY and CDR2 is SYGVKD. The CDR3 reads CAISFPGGGGTNTGELFF. CDR3 coding DNA: TGTGCCATCAGTTTCCCGGGCGGCGGGGGGACGAACACCGGGGAGCTGTTTTTT.

The rearrangement links TRBV5-4 to TRBJ1-4, with TRBD1 matching over 7 bases. Per the germline V gene, CDR1 is SGHNT and CDR2 is YYREEE (reference sequence). Trimming took 4 bases from V and 8 from J; bases not matched to a gene: 5. CDR3 length: 13 residues. CDR3 nucleotide sequence: TGTGCCAGCAGCCCGGGGACAGAAGAAAAACTGTTTTTT. Translated: CASSPGTEEKLFF.